Included here is one TCR beta chain sequence, with context. This entry comes from a study of blood T cell repertoires in COVID-19. Study at large: From the United States, Italy and Spain came samples of acute and convalescent COVID-19. Nucleic acid was either cDNA or gDNA, and it came from T cells, B-cell-depleted T cells, or PBMCs.

Under the authors' procedure: Amplification with reference gene primers provided the estimates of nucleated cell counts. This table comes from immunoSEQ multiplex PCR, and its TCRdb copy is limited to in-frame clones, with some not included. V, J and clone size were drawn from that table, and D and trimming were deduced from the DNA. This table has 110,000 or so clones, roughly 88% appearing once. The sequenced sample consisted of peripheral blood. The TCR was taken from a woman of 80 years or more with active or convalescent COVID-19.

CDR3 residues: CASSVAGGGYNSPLHF. DNA of the CDR3: TGTGCCAGCAGCGTAGCCGGGGGGGGATATAATTCACCCCTCCACTTT. V usage is TRBV9 and J usage is TRBJ1-6; tentative D call: TRBD1 (5 bases). Germline V gene lookup returns CDR1 SGDLS and CDR2 YYNGEE. V lost 0 bases and J 4 bases, leaving 11 bases between the germline ends. The CDR3 runs 16 residues.